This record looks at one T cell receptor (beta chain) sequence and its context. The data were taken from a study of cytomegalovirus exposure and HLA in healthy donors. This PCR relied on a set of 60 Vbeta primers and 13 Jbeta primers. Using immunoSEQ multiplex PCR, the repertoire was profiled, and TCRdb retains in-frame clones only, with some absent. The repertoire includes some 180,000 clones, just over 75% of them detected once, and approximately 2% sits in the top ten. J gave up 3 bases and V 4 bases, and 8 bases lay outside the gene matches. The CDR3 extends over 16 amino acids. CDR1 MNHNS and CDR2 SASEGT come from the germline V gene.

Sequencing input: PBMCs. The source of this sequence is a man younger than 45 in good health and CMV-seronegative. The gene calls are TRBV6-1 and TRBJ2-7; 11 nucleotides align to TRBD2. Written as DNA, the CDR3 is TGTGCCAGCAGTGCACAGGGACTAGCGGAACGCTACGAGCAGTACTTC. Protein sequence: CASSAQGLAERYEQYF.